The 4 T cell receptor beta chains listed next were all sequenced from one sample in a study of T-cell reconstitution after alpha-beta-depleted transplantation in children. Unique molecular identifiers were used to barcode this TCRbeta library. Using its own MiXCR run on the PCR reads, TCRdb lists one record per CDR3 protein. This sample has about 200,000 distinct CDR3 sequences, with around a sixth found just once. The sample here was PBMCs, mostly from graft donor cells, taken 360 days after TCRalphabeta/CD19-depleted stem cell transplant. The receptors shown here come from a male patient aged 2 to 9 who had a stem cell transplant for acute lymphoblastic leukemia, so the T cells may come from the graft donor.

The V and J genes are TRBV6-5 and TRBJ2-5, with a weak D call TRBD1 (8 bases). The V gene's germline CDR1 is MNHEY and CDR2 SVGAGI. V lost 2 bases, J lost 4 bases, and 17 bases lay in between. The CDR3 consists of 16 residues. For the CDR3, the DNA is TGTGCCAGCAGTTACCGGACAGGGCGGGGGCGAGAGACCCAGTACTTC. This gives the protein CASSYRTGRGRETQYF.

The genes are TRBV27 and TRBJ2-7, with D possibly being TRBD1 or TRBD2 (5 bases each). Germline V gene sequence: CDR1 MNHEY, CDR2 SMNVEV (reference sequence). V was shortened by 3 bases and J by 0 bases, with 12 bases between the two germline ends. This CDR3 has 15 amino acids. The CDR3 nucleotides are TGTGCCAGCAGTTTGAGGGGAGACAGCTCCTACGAGCAGTACTTC. Amino acids: CASSLRGDSSYEQYF.

This clonotype was counted at least ten times. The chain couples TRBV5-1 to TRBJ1-5; D gene uncertain. Trimming left V 0 bases short and J 3 bases short, with 7 bases between. Germline lookup yields CDR1 SGHRS and CDR2 YFSETQ. The CDR3 is 14 amino acids. The CDR3 DNA sequence: TGCGCCAGCAGCTTGGAAGGATACAATCAGCCCCAGCATTTT. Translated, it gives CASSLEGYNQPQHF.

This clonotype showed up many times. This rearrangement joins TRBV2 to TRBJ2-7, with D uncertain. The ends were cut back, 7 bases at V and 4 bases at J, with 8 bases in the middle. Germline assignment: CDR1 SNHLY and CDR2 FYNNEI. The length of the CDR3 is 11 residues. The CDR3 is CASKADYEQYF. DNA for the CDR3: TGTGCCAGCAAGGCGGATTACGAGCAGTACTTC.